The clone carrying this T cell receptor beta chain was seen a single time. Its target is not known. The CDR3 has 12 residues. CDR1 and CDR2 from the germline V gene are SQVTM and ANQGSEA. Deletions cut 7 bases from V and 6 bases from J, with 13 bases between. The assay was immunoSEQ multiplex PCR, and TCRdb's table has in-frame clones only and misses some. The data contain 1 million to 1.3 million clones, roughly 74% of them seen just once; the ten biggest clones take up 0.5% to 0.65%. The investigators split CD4+ cells into a CD45RA+ naive subset and a CD45RA-negative memory subset. This sample is drawn from a study of shared clonotypes between healthy human individuals. Overall study context: The composition of the donors was a couple of women and a few men aged 18 to 49.

Study outcomes and limitations: With few donors, the genetic and exposure-history diversity represented was limited.

The source material was memory CD4+ T cells from PBMCs. Subset here: CD45RA-negative fraction. The chain recombines TRBV29-1 with TRBJ2-1, with TRBD2 as a possible D gene (5 bases). This receptor was identified in a man in his late teens or twenties in good health. Some clones in this sample may be carry-over from other donors' samples. Here the CDR3 DNA reads TGCAGCGCCCAGACGGACTCCAATGAGCAGTTCTTC. Protein product: CSAQTDSNEQFF.